The sequence of this T cell receptor beta chain was determined in a study of OX40 agonist ivuxolimab in advanced cancers. The protocol was immunoSEQ multiplex PCR, while the TCRdb copy is restricted to in-frame clones and leaves out a portion. The sample comprises 75,000 or so clones, roughly 83% of which are singletons, and approximately 8% rests with the top ten. Germline-derived CDR1 and CDR2 are MNHEY and SVGAGI. CDR3 size: 13 residues. The germline V and J ends were trimmed by 6 bases and 5 bases, with 13 bases remaining between them. The V call is TRBV6-5, the J call TRBJ1-1; no firm D call. This sample comprised CD4+ or CD8+ T cells sorted from blood, obtained in a trial of the OX40 agonist ivuxolimab. The clonotype was recovered from an adult with an advanced solid tumor such as melanoma, head and neck, liver or kidney cancer. The CDR3 nucleotides read TGTGCCAGCAGAATCGGGCGCTGGACTGAAGCTTTCTTT. It specifies CASRIGRWTEAFF.